Below are 3 T cell receptor beta chains sequenced from a single sample in a study of spatial heterogeneity in lung cancer. Time point reported: sample taken at primary tumor resection. Whole RNA from tumor, nontumor lung or frozen PBMC was sequenced unsorted. From the 5' RACE reads, TCRdb called clonotypes with MiXCR, one entry per CDR3 protein. Of more than 9,500 distinct CDR3 sequences listed, about 18% are singletons. Sequences were derived from PBMCs, sampled at surgery. Source of these receptors: a male donor with early-stage non-small cell lung cancer.

This clonotype appeared many times. The CDR3 DNA reads TGTGCCAGCAGCTTGTGGGGACCTGGCGAGCTGTTTTTT. It yields the protein CASSLWGPGELFF. The J gene is TRBJ2-2, the V gene TRBV11-3; TRBD1 or TRBD2 may be the D gene (5 bases each). Germline values: CDR1 SGHNT, CDR2 YENEEA. The CDR3 has 13 amino acids. V lost 3 bases and J lost 11, with 13 bases in between.

This rearrangement joins TRBV6-7 to TRBJ1-6, with unresolved D. TRBV6-7 qualifies as an ORF whose function is uncertain. Trimming stripped 4 bases from V and 7 bases from J, with 20 bases between. This CDR3 is built from 17 residues. The CDR3 coding sequence is TGTGCCAGCAGTTCCCCAGGACGGCAGTATTTCAATTCACCCCTCCACTTT. It codes for CASSSPGRQYFNSPLHF.

The CDR3 sequence: CASRGNQAGAAYNEQFF. The CDR3 DNA is TGTGCCAGCAGGGGGAATCAGGCGGGGGCGGCCTACAATGAGCAGTTCTTC. The chain has TRBV6-5 and TRBJ2-1; weak D call: TRBD2 (7 bases). Germline assignment: CDR1 MNHEY and CDR2 SVGAGI. The CDR3 runs to 17 residues. Trimming took 6 bases from V and 2 from J, leaving 20 bases between them.